These 25 T cell receptor beta chains share one sample of origin, sequenced in a study of shared clonotypes between healthy human individuals. TCRdb's copy holds only in-frame clones and misses some; the assay was immunoSEQ multiplex PCR. Among hundreds of thousands of clones, around 80% were seen once, and the ten largest hold 12%. The sequenced sample consisted of PBMCs. The receptors derive from a woman aged 40-49 years in good health. Some clones in this sample may be carry-over from other donors' samples.

The chain has TRBV30 and TRBJ2-1; 9 bases fit TRBD1. Germline V gives CDR1 GTSNPN, CDR2 SVGIG (reference sequence). V shed 8 bases, J shed 6 bases, and the junction held 8 bases outside the gene matches. CDR3 size: 13 residues. The CDR3 sequence: CAGGTGYVNEQFF. Written as DNA, the CDR3 is TGTGCCGGAGGGACAGGGTATGTCAATGAGCAGTTCTTC.

V gene TRBV9 combines with J gene TRBJ2-7; no definite D call. V lost 0 bases and J 1 base, leaving 14 bases between the germline ends. There are 16 residues in the CDR3. The V gene's germline CDR1 is SGDLS and CDR2 YYNGEE. The CDR3 reads CASSVVGPGGSYEQYF. Written as DNA, the CDR3 is TGTGCCAGCAGCGTAGTGGGCCCCGGTGGTTCCTACGAGCAGTACTTC.

The J gene is TRBJ1-2, the V gene TRBV5-4, with D possibly matching TRBD1 (6 bases). V was pared by 4 bases and J by 8 bases, with 18 bases between. CDR1 is SGHNT and CDR2 is YYREEE in the germline V gene (reference sequence). This CDR3 spans 14 amino acids. For the CDR3, the DNA is TGTGCCAGCAGCCCGACAGGCGTGGATGGGGGCTACACCTTC. It codes for CASSPTGVDGGYTF.

The chain couples TRBV18 to TRBJ1-4; 7 nucleotides line up with TRBD1. Germline assignment: CDR1 KGHSH and CDR2 LQKENI. J lost 3 bases, V lost 3 bases, and 4 bases had no gene match. The CDR3 loop spans 15 amino acids. The CDR3 sequence: CASSPVQGPNEKLFF. The CDR3 region has the DNA TGTGCCAGCTCACCGGTACAGGGGCCTAATGAAAAACTGTTTTTT.

The chain couples TRBV27 to TRBJ2-7; D is unresolved. The CDR3 is 13 amino acids. Trimming pared 8 bases from V and 3 bases from J, leaving 14 bases between. Per the germline V gene, CDR1 is MNHEY and CDR2 is SMNVEV (reference sequence). The CDR3 loop is CASGEAIYYEQYF. DNA of the CDR3: TGTGCCAGCGGCGAGGCGATCTACTACGAGCAGTACTTC.

The rearrangement uses TRBV15 and TRBJ2-1; no definite D call. V was shortened by 1 base and J by 6 bases, with 16 bases between the two germline ends. The CDR3 length is 16 residues. Germline CDR1 LNHNV, CDR2 YYDKDF (reference sequence). The CDR3 DNA reads as TGTGCCACCAGCAGAGTAACCTCAATCCCTCGCAATGAGCAGTTCTTC. It is translated as CATSRVTSIPRNEQFF.

As concerns this clone: A far larger clone differs by one base, so this is likely a read error. The chain employs TRBV4-3 and TRBJ1-2; D may be TRBD1 (5 bases). Trimming left V 3 bases short and J 5 bases short, with 22 bases between. The CDR3 is 17 residues long. Germline lookup yields CDR1 LGHNA and CDR2 YSLEER. CDR3 loop: CASSHIPAGVMGYGYTF. The DNA of the CDR3 is TGCGCCAGCAGCCACATCCCGGCGGGGGTCATGGGGTATGGCTACACCTTC.

Turning to this clone: As the CDR3 is not closed by the conserved phenylalanine or tryptophan, this likely results from a read error. This chain connects TRBV4-2 to TRBJ2-3; D remains ambiguous. V gave up 3 bases and J gave up 3 bases, with 10 bases separating them. Per the germline V gene, CDR1 is LGHNA and CDR2 is YNFKEQ. The CDR3 consists of 14 residues. In DNA form, the CDR3 reads TGTGCCAGCAGCCACGGAGATGCTACAGATACGCAGTATCTT. It specifies CASSHGDATDTQYL.

Worth noting for this clone: A much larger clone lies a single base off, so this may be a read error. V usage is TRBV10-3 and J usage is TRBJ2-7; D unclear. The CDR3 sequence is 14 residues long. Trimming shortened V by 0 bases and J by 3 bases, and 9 bases separated the two germline ends. Germline CDR1 ENHRY, CDR2 SYGVKD. CDR3 in amino acids: CAISESSRHYEQYF. In nucleotides, the CDR3 is TGTGCCATCAGTGAGTCCAGTCGCCACTACGAGCAGTACTTC.

The gene calls are TRBV7-8 and TRBJ2-5; 9 bases agree with TRBD1. TRBJ2-7 matches the DNA end more closely, so the J call is doubtful. CDR3 length: 14 amino acids. CDR1 and CDR2 from the germline V gene are SGHVS and FQNEAQ. CDR3 sequence reads: CASSSETGGSEQYF. The CDR3 DNA reads as TGTGCCAGCAGCTCCGAGACAGGGGGTAGCGAGCAGTACTTC.

V is TRBV19 and J is TRBJ2-2; D gene ambiguous. Germline assignment: CDR1 LNHDA and CDR2 SQIVND (reference sequence). V was clipped by 5 bases and J by 4 bases, with 5 bases between them. This CDR3 contains 12 residues. The CDR3 DNA follows: TGTGCCAGTAGTCGGCGCACCGGGGAGCTGTTTTTT. It codes for CASSRRTGELFF. The entire variable domain, with the rest obtained from reference TRBV19 and TRBJ2-2, is as follows: DGGITQSPKYLFRKEGQNVTLSCEQNLNHDAMYWYRQDPGQGLRLIYYSQIVNDFQKGDIAEGYSVSREKKESFPLTVTSAQKNPTAFYLCASSRRTGELFFGEGSRLTVL.

The chain links TRBV15 to TRBJ1-5; D uncertain. V was pared by 1 base and J by 1 base, with 8 bases between. The CDR3 is made up of 15 amino acids. Germline loops: CDR1 LNHNV, CDR2 YYDKDF (reference sequence). CDR3 protein: CATSRGRLSNQPQHF. The DNA for the CDR3 is TGTGCCACCAGCAGAGGACGGCTCAGCAATCAGCCCCAGCATTTT.

This chain uses TRBV9 with TRBJ1-3; a possible D gene is TRBD1 (5 bases). CDR3 size: 16 residues. Germline assignment: CDR1 SGDLS and CDR2 YYNGEE. V lost 0 bases and J 0 bases, leaving 10 bases between the germline ends. CDR3 nucleotide sequence: TGTGCCAGCAGCGTAGGGATAGGGGCCTCTGGAAACACCATATATTTT. This translates into CASSVGIGASGNTIYF. Filled out from reference TRBV9 and TRBJ1-3, the complete variable domain reads DSGVTQTPKHLITATGQRVTLRCSPRSGDLSVYWYQQSLDQGLQFLIQYYNGEERAKGNILERFSAQQFPDLHSELNLSSLELGDSALYFCASSVGIGASGNTIYFGEGSWLTVV.

The chain recombines TRBV4-3 with TRBJ2-2; D is ambiguous. The V and J ends lost 0 bases and 2 bases respectively, with 10 bases between them. Germline CDR1 is LGHNA and CDR2 is YSLEER. This CDR3 region has 16 residues. The CDR3 DNA reads as TGCGCCAGCAGCCAAGAAGCCCCTCCTAACACCGGGGAGCTGTTTTTT. Its protein is CASSQEAPPNTGELFF.

This clone was seen once. The chain has TRBV28 and TRBJ2-2; 9 bases align to TRBD2. The CDR3 totals 17 residues. The V gene end was trimmed by 3 bases and the J gene end by 5 bases; junction bases not matched to a gene: 10. Germline V gives CDR1 MDHEN, CDR2 SYDVKM. The CDR3 loop reads CASSFPRGSGRTGELFF. The CDR3 nucleotides are TGTGCCAGCAGTTTCCCCCGAGGTAGCGGGAGAACCGGGGAGCTGTTTTTT.

The table lists this clone with a count of one. This sequence joins TRBV18 and TRBJ2-7; D remains ambiguous. Germline lookup yields CDR1 KGHSH and CDR2 LQKENI. The CDR3 spans 13 residues. V gave up 3 bases and J gave up 2 bases, with 8 bases separating them. In DNA, the CDR3 is TGTGCCAGCTCACCTTCCAGGACCTACGAGCAGTACTTC. This translates into CASSPSRTYEQYF.

The V call is TRBV10-3, the J call TRBJ1-4; D is possibly TRBD1 (6 bases). Between the trimmed V and J ends, which lost 2 bases and 5 bases, there was a span of 6 bases. CDR3 length equals 13 residues. Germline CDR1 and CDR2: ENHRY and SYGVKD. The CDR3 loop is CAISERGNEKLFF. In DNA, the CDR3 is TGTGCCATCAGTGAGAGGGGGAATGAAAAACTGTTTTTT.

V gene TRBV7-2 combines with J gene TRBJ2-5; D call uncertain. The CDR3 length is 13 residues. Looked up from germline, CDR1 is SGHTA and CDR2 is FQGNSA. V was pared by 8 bases and J by 5 bases, with 15 bases between. The CDR3 here is CASSRTLSETQYF. CDR3 nucleotide sequence: TGTGCCAGCTCTAGGACCCTTAGCGAGACCCAGTACTTC.

The CDR3 region is CASSLDPTGAGELFF. The CDR3 DNA sequence: TGCGCCAGCAGCTTGGACCCGACTGGCGCCGGGGAGCTGTTTTTT. The gene calls are TRBV5-1 and TRBJ2-2, with no clear D. The CDR3 loop spans 15 amino acids. Trimming removed 0 bases at V and 6 bases at J, with 12 bases between. Germline-derived CDR1 and CDR2 are SGHRS and YFSETQ.

This chain uses TRBV7-9 with TRBJ1-2; no clear D. Trimming pared 6 bases from V and 1 base from J, leaving 12 bases between. The CDR3 runs 14 residues. Per germline, CDR1 SEHNR and CDR2 FQNEAQ (reference sequence). CDR3: CASRPSWVNYGYTF. In nucleotides, the CDR3 is TGTGCCAGCAGACCTAGTTGGGTTAACTATGGCTACACCTTC.

The CDR3 sequence: CASSLGTGGRETQYF. CDR3 in DNA: TGTGCCAGCAGCTTAGGGACAGGGGGCAGGGAGACCCAGTACTTC. The V call is TRBV5-4, the J call TRBJ2-5; TRBD1 matches 12 bases. Germline assignment: CDR1 SGHNT and CDR2 YYREEE (reference sequence). The trim removed 2 bases at V and 5 bases at J, leaving 4 bases unmatched. This CDR3 has 15 residues.

V usage is TRBV7-8 and J usage is TRBJ2-3; 8 bases match TRBD2. J lost 4 bases, V lost 3 bases, and 12 bases had no gene match. Germline CDR1 SGHVS, CDR2 FQNEAQ. This CDR3 is built from 17 residues. CDR3: CASSFHVRREVPDTQYF. CDR3 DNA: TGTGCCAGCAGCTTCCATGTCCGGCGGGAGGTCCCAGATACGCAGTATTTT.

This clone was counted only a few times. The chain links TRBV27 to TRBJ2-7, with TRBD2 identical over 8 bases. CDR1 is MNHEY, CDR2 SMNVEV, per germline (reference sequence). V was clipped by 8 bases and J by 6 bases; unmatched bases: 12. CDR3 length equals 14 residues. CDR3 loop: CASGGSGRRTEQYF. Here the CDR3 DNA reads TGTGCCAGCGGTGGCAGCGGGAGAAGGACCGAGCAGTACTTC.

In the case of this clone: A far more abundant clone sits one base away, making this likely a read error. The conserved phenylalanine or tryptophan normally closing the CDR3 is absent here, so this likely arose from a read error. The chain is built from TRBV4-2 and TRBJ2-6; D remains ambiguous. Germline CDR1 LGHNA, CDR2 YNFKEQ. Between the trimmed V and J ends, which lost 0 bases and 0 bases, there was a span of 6 bases. CDR3 length: 16 amino acids. This chain's CDR3 is CASSQDQSSGANVLTL. CDR3 DNA: TGTGCCAGCAGCCAAGATCAGAGCTCTGGGGCCAACGTCCTGACTCTC.

This clone has a count of ten or more. The same CDR3 also results from other DNA sequences found in this sample. The chain recombines TRBV27 with TRBJ1-5; D remains ambiguous. CDR1 and CDR2 (germline): MNHEY, SMNVEV (reference sequence). V shed 8 bases and J shed 3 bases, with 5 bases lying between them. The CDR3 totals 11 residues. As DNA, the CDR3 is TGTGCCAGCGGCCTCAATCAGCCCCAGCATTTT. Its translation is CASGLNQPQHF.